Reported below is one T cell receptor (beta chain). Its recognized antigen is unknown. Base qualities are missing; no much larger clone stands one base away. Library creation used 5' RACE. Reads for this sample came from a NextSeq 500. The TCR library protocol attached unique molecular identifiers to individual cDNA molecules to correct for sequencing error and PCR bias. Sequencing covered both TCR alpha and beta chains, and within each sample the abundances of alpha and beta sequences were tightly co-correlated. The source study handled its data this way. Decombinator V4 was used to annotate TCR sequences for V gene, J gene and CDR3. Expanded TCRs were defined as changing significantly between any two time points under a Poisson model with p below 0.0001. TCR abundances were normalised to the total number of TCRs sequenced per sample and were expressed as counts per million. MAIT TCRs were defined by TRAV1-2 paired with TRAJ12, TRAJ20 or TRAJ33, and iNKT TCRs by TRAV10 paired with TRAJ18. VDJdb, accessed 1 November 2021, was searched for CMV, EBV and SARS-CoV-2 annotated TCRs, with TCRs annotated for multiple antigens excluded. Starting from the raw public reads, TCRdb applied fastp trimming at Q25, assembled clones with MiXCR and retained in-frame beta chains. Every entry covers one CDR3 protein and lists the most common genes and DNA from its rows. TCRdb, not the original authors, processed these V and J calls. In this sample the table shows over 90,000 distinct CDR3 sequences, 10% to 15% of which occur a single time. The leading ten clones occupy 3.5% to 5% of the sample.

The data derive from a study of early T cells in non-severe SARS-CoV-2 infection (dated by TCRdb to the early 2020s). General notes on the study: Bulk RNA from unsorted whole blood was used for TCR sequencing, so alpha and beta chains could not be paired. What the work shows at the level of the full study, not this receptor alone: Matching against VDJdb was skewed toward anti-spike CD8 responses, likely underestimated virus-specific expansions, and missed private and CD4 specificities.

A case-control design nested within a healthcare worker cohort in London, UK, was used, with weekly nasopharyngeal swab PCR tests and blood sampling performed. Healthcare workers were recruited during the week of the UK lockdown, between 23 and 31 March 2020, and followed weekly for up to roughly 15 weeks. From the germline V gene, CDR1 is LGHNA and CDR2 is YNFKEQ. From the cysteine through the phenylalanine, the CDR3 covers 18 amino acids. Only the CDR3 part of the read is kept: 54 bases, read in frame from the first base. Relative to germline, V is 0 bases shorter and J is 2 bases shorter, with 20 bases between their ends.

The chain is encoded by TRBV4-2 joined to TRBJ2-7; TRBD2 is perhaps the D gene, given 6 matching bases. This clonotype was obtained from an adult who was a healthcare worker with PCR-confirmed SARS-CoV-2 infection or an uninfected control (not recorded which). This specimen consisted of whole blood, obtained at baseline. CDR3 loop: CASSQERLAPVGAYEQYF. The bases are TGTGCCAGCAGCCAAGAGAGGCTAGCGCCCGTAGGCGCCTACGAGCAGTACTTC.